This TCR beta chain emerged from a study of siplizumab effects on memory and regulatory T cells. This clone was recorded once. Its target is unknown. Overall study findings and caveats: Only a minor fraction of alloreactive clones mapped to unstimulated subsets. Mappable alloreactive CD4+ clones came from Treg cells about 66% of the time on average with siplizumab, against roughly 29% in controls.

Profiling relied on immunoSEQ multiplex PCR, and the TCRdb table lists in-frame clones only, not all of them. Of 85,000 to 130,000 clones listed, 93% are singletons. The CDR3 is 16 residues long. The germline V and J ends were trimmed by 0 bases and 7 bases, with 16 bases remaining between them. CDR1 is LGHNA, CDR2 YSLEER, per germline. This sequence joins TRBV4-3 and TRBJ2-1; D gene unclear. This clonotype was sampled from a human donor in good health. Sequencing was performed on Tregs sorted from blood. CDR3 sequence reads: CASSQEVGLGRNEQFF. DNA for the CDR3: TGCGCCAGCAGCCAAGAGGTAGGGCTCGGAAGGAATGAGCAGTTCTTC.